These 23 T cell receptor beta chains share one sample of origin, sequenced in a study of blood T cell repertoires in COVID-19. Generated by immunoSEQ multiplex PCR, the TCRdb table keeps only in-frame clones and is missing some. The sample shows approximately 89,000 clones, 85% to 95% of them seen only once. The sample consisted of peripheral blood. These receptors were obtained from a woman in her fifties or sixties with active COVID-19.

The chain joins TRBV11-2 to TRBJ2-7; TRBD1 matches 11 bases. Germline CDR1 and CDR2: SGHAT and FQNNGV. The CDR3 is 15 residues long. Trimming removed 4 bases from V and 3 bases from J; junction bases left unmatched: 5. This CDR3 reads CASSSKGQGVYEQYF. The CDR3 nucleotides read TGTGCCAGCAGCTCCAAGGGACAGGGGGTCTACGAGCAGTACTTC.

The genes are TRBV18 and TRBJ1-5; TRBD1 matches 7 bases. CDR3 length equals 16 residues. The V gene's germline CDR1 is KGHSH and CDR2 LQKENI. The V segment lost 1 base and the J segment 0 bases; nucleotides outside the gene matches: 3. CDR3 amino acids: CASSPQGAGSNQPQHF. DNA of the CDR3: TGTGCCAGCTCACCACAGGGGGCAGGTAGCAATCAGCCCCAGCATTTT. Drawing the rest from reference TRBV18 and TRBJ1-5, the complete variable domain is NAGVMQNPRHLVRRRGQEARLRCSPMKGHSHVYWYRQLPEEGLKFMVYLQKENIIDESGMPKERFSAEFPKEGPSILRIQQVVRGDSAAYFCASSPQGAGSNQPQHFGDGTRLSIL.

The V call is TRBV7-8, the J call TRBJ2-1; TRBD2 might be the D (5 bases). CDR1 is SGHVS and CDR2 is FQNEAQ in the germline V gene. Deletions cut 5 bases from V and 6 bases from J, with 11 bases between. The CDR3 consists of 13 residues. CDR3 protein: CASSSRRRNEQFF. The CDR3 DNA reads TGTGCCAGCAGCAGCCGGAGGCGCAATGAGCAGTTCTTC.

This sequence joins TRBV7-9 and TRBJ2-5; perhaps TRBD2 as D (7 bases). Trimming stripped 5 bases from V and 3 bases from J, with 10 bases between. The CDR3 covers 13 residues. Per the germline V gene, CDR1 is SEHNR and CDR2 is FQNEAQ (reference sequence). The chain's CDR3 is CASSRGGEETQYF. The DNA of the CDR3 is TGTGCCAGCAGCCGAGGGGGGGAAGAGACCCAGTACTTC.

This clone was found once. CDR3 in amino acids: CASSHQYGGAVTGELFF. The CDR3 DNA follows: TGTGCCAGCAGCCACCAATACGGGGGGGCAGTCACCGGGGAGCTGTTTTTT. The V call is TRBV3-1 (or the pseudogene TRBV3-2), the J call TRBJ2-2; TRBD2 matches 8 bases. Unmatched junction bases numbered 10, after V lost 3 bases and J lost 4 bases. The CDR3 has 17 residues. CDR1 and CDR2 from the germline V gene are LGHDT and YNNKEL (reference sequence).

The rearrangement joins TRBV14 to TRBJ2-3; maybe TRBD2 (6 bases). The V end was cut by 1 base, the J end by 9 bases, with 14 bases between. The CDR3 runs to 14 residues. CDR1 SGHDN and CDR2 FVKESK come from the germline V gene. The chain's CDR3 is CASSQARTAGTQYF. CDR3 in DNA: TGTGCCAGCAGCCAAGCCCGTACGGCGGGGACGCAGTATTTT.

The chain couples TRBV7-9 to TRBJ2-1, with D perhaps TRBD1 (6 bases). V was pared by 1 base and J by 0 bases, with 13 bases between. CDR3 length: 17 amino acids. CDR1 and CDR2 from the germline V gene are SEHNR and FQNEAQ (reference sequence). The CDR3 loop is CASSLGLGAPSYNEQFF. The CDR3 nucleotides are TGTGCCAGCAGCTTAGGGTTGGGGGCTCCCTCCTACAATGAGCAGTTCTTC.

This clone was seen only once. The chain uses TRBV19 and TRBJ1-2; 7 bases align to TRBD1. After removal of 5 bases from V and 9 bases from J, the junction contained 9 bases not matched to a gene. The CDR3 has 13 amino acids. Looked up from germline, CDR1 is LNHDA and CDR2 is SQIVND (reference sequence). The chain's CDR3 is CASSATTGWRYTF. The CDR3 region has the DNA TGTGCCAGTAGTGCAACGACAGGGTGGCGCTACACCTTC.

CDR3: CSVESGPGYGYTF. For the CDR3, the DNA is TGCAGCGTTGAATCCGGTCCAGGCTATGGCTACACCTTC. V usage is TRBV29-1 and J usage is TRBJ1-2; D unresolved. The CDR3 has 13 residues. Germline loops: CDR1 SQVTM, CDR2 ANQGSEA. Deletions cut 2 bases from V and 4 bases from J, with 11 bases between.

The genes are TRBV5-1 and TRBJ1-4; 12 bases are a match to TRBD1. The CDR3 is 16 residues long. V gave up 4 bases and J gave up 6 bases; unmatched junction bases: 7. The germline gives CDR1 SGHRS, CDR2 YFSETQ. The CDR3 bases are TGCGCCAGCAGCCAGGGACAGGGGGCGCGGTATGAAAAACTGTTTTTT. This codes for CASSQGQGARYEKLFF.

The chain uses TRBV29-1 and TRBJ2-7; D ambiguous. The length of the CDR3 is 14 residues. The V and J ends lost 4 bases and 0 bases respectively, with 13 bases between them. Germline CDR1 and CDR2: SQVTM and ANQGSEA. This CDR3 is CSVVDVGSSYEQYF. Here the CDR3 DNA reads TGCAGCGTTGTCGATGTGGGCAGCTCCTACGAGCAGTACTTC.

The chain couples TRBV7-9 to TRBJ1-3; TRBD1 aligns across 8 bases. Germline V CDR1 and CDR2: SEHNR, FQNEAQ (reference sequence). Trimming at V came to 4 bases and at J to 4 bases, leaving 3 bases not matched to a gene. The CDR3 covers 14 residues. CDR3 bases: TGTGCCAGCAGCTCAGGACAGGGCGGAAACACCATATATTTT. Its translation is CASSSGQGGNTIYF.

This chain links TRBV2 with TRBJ1-5; 10 bases fit TRBD1. J gave up 6 bases and V 4 bases, and 3 bases lay outside the gene matches. The CDR3 has 14 residues. CDR1 is SNHLY, CDR2 FYNNEI, per germline. The CDR3 region is CASSGQGAIQPQHF. The CDR3 nucleotides are TGTGCCAGCAGTGGACAGGGGGCGATTCAGCCCCAGCATTTT.

This clone was picked up a small number of times. The chain is built from TRBV12-5 and TRBJ2-2, with 10 bases aligning to TRBD2. The CDR3 length is 20 residues. Germline V gene lookup returns CDR1 LGHNT and CDR2 FRNRAP. Trimming at V came to 4 bases and at J to 0 bases, leaving 14 bases not matched to a gene. In nucleotides, the CDR3 is TGTGCTAGTGGTTCCACGACTCGGCTAGCGGGGGCCTCGAACACCGGGGAGCTGTTTTTT. The encoded protein is CASGSTTRLAGASNTGELFF.

The V gene is TRBV4-1, the J gene TRBJ1-5; D gene unclear. The germline CDR1 and CDR2 sequences are MGHRA and YSYEKL. The CDR3 sequence is 16 residues long. The V and J ends lost 0 bases and 0 bases respectively, with 9 bases between them. CDR3 region: CASSQEEPYSNQPQHF. In DNA form, the CDR3 reads TGCGCCAGCAGCCAAGAGGAGCCATATAGCAATCAGCCCCAGCATTTT.

V gene TRBV5-1 combines with J gene TRBJ1-4, with no clear D. There are 16 residues in the CDR3. Germline CDR1 SGHRS, CDR2 YFSETQ. Deletions cut 4 bases from V and 5 bases from J, with 18 bases between. CDR3 DNA sequence: TGCGCCAGCAGCATCCCAACGGGGAAAGAGAATGAAAAACTGTTTTTT. It encodes CASSIPTGKENEKLFF.

This clone has only one observation. The V call is TRBV19, the J call TRBJ2-2, with 10 bases identical to TRBD2. With 6 bases clipped from V and 5 bases from J, the junction kept 3 bases outside the gene matches. The CDR3 covers 14 residues. In germline, CDR1 is LNHDA, CDR2 SQIVND (reference sequence). The CDR3 loop reads CASSTSGKTGELFF. The CDR3 DNA sequence: TGTGCCAGTAGCACTAGCGGGAAAACCGGGGAGCTGTTTTTT.

The V call is TRBV19, the J call TRBJ1-4, with a tentative D call TRBD1 (6 bases). CDR1 and CDR2 (germline): LNHDA, SQIVND (reference sequence). The CDR3 contains 16 residues. The germline V and J ends were trimmed by 5 bases and 3 bases, with 16 bases remaining between them. In DNA form, the CDR3 reads TGTGCCAGTAGTGCCCCGGAACAGGGACCTAATGAAAAACTGTTTTTT. Protein: CASSAPEQGPNEKLFF.

The count of this clone is one. CDR3 sequence: CAWRSEGTGNSPLHF. The CDR3 coding sequence is TGTGCCTGGAGGAGCGAGGGGACAGGCAATTCACCCCTCCACTTT. The rearrangement uses TRBV30 and TRBJ1-6; 8 nucleotides agree with TRBD1. Germline CDR1 is GTSNPN and CDR2 is SVGIG (reference sequence). The CDR3 consists of 15 residues. V lost 3 bases and J lost 7; bases outside the gene matches: 8.

This chain joins TRBV6-5 and TRBJ1-1; D remains ambiguous. CDR1 and CDR2 from the germline V gene are MNHEY and SVGAGI. The CDR3 consists of 15 residues. V lost 4 bases and J lost 1, with 13 bases in between. The CDR3 DNA sequence: TGTGCCAGCAGTTCCCCCAGCAGGAAGAACACTGAAGCTTTCTTT. It specifies CASSSPSRKNTEAFF.

This chain uses TRBV12-5 with TRBJ2-5; TRBD2 matches at 10 bases. Trimming removed 1 base from V and 3 bases from J; junction bases left unmatched: 5. The CDR3 spans 16 residues. From germline, CDR1 is LGHNT and CDR2 FRNRAP. The CDR3 protein is CASGLGAGGLEETQYF. The CDR3 bases are TGTGCTAGTGGTTTGGGAGCGGGGGGGCTCGAAGAGACCCAGTACTTC. Based on the CDR3 plus reference TRBV12-5 and TRBJ2-5, the full variable domain is DARVTQTPRHKVTEMGQEVTMRCQPILGHNTVFWYRQTMMQGLELLAYFRNRAPLDDSGMPKDRFSAEMPDATLATLKIQPSEPRDSAVYFCASGLGAGGLEETQYFGPGTRLLVL.

This chain joins TRBV4-1 and TRBJ2-1, with 8 nucleotides matching TRBD1. Germline assignment: CDR1 MGHRA and CDR2 YSYEKL. V trimming: 4 bases; J trimming: 6 bases; junction bases outside the gene matches: 5. CDR3 length: 14 amino acids. The CDR3 DNA reads TGCGCCAGCAGCCCAATGACAGGGGTCAATGAGCAGTTCTTC. It specifies CASSPMTGVNEQFF.

The chain couples TRBV2 to TRBJ1-1; 8 nucleotides match TRBD1. The V gene end was trimmed by 6 bases and the J gene end by 5 bases; junction bases not matched to a gene: 5. This CDR3 comprises 13 residues. Germline CDR1 reads SNHLY; CDR2 reads FYNNEI. Here the CDR3 reads CASRATGGTEAFF. The CDR3 nucleotides are TGTGCCAGCAGGGCCACAGGGGGAACTGAAGCTTTCTTT.